The T cell receptor beta chain under discussion was sequenced for a study of T-cell reconstitution after alpha-beta-depleted transplantation in children. The CDR3 loop spans 17 amino acids. The germline CDR1 and CDR2 sequences are GTSNPN and SVGIG (reference sequence). J was trimmed by 4 bases and V by 1 base; bases with no gene match: 15. Unique molecular identifiers featured in how the TCRbeta library was prepared. TCRdb analysed the PCR reads with MiXCR anew, one entry per CDR3 protein. The sample lists over 150,000 distinct CDR3 sequences, 13% to 15% occurring once. This clonotype was picked up many times.

The V call is TRBV30, the J call TRBJ2-7; 8 bases match TRBD2. The TCR sequence derives from a human donor who donated a stem cell graft to a child with acute lymphoblastic leukemia. Sequencing was performed on PBMCs from the stem cell graft donor, taken from the stem cell graft. The CDR3 here is CAWSGSGWGLETYEQYF. CDR3 coding DNA: TGTGCCTGGAGTGGCTCCGGATGGGGACTAGAAACATACGAGCAGTACTTC.